What follows are 25 T cell receptor beta chains derived from one specimen sequenced in a study of cytomegalovirus exposure and HLA in healthy donors. 13 Jbeta primers and 60 Vbeta primers were used for the PCR. Using immunoSEQ multiplex PCR, the repertoire was profiled, and TCRdb retains in-frame clones only, with some absent. Of about 140,000 clones in the sample, 80% are singletons; the top ten hold 1.2%. The sequenced material came from PBMCs. Receptors originate from a female donor in good health and CMV-seronegative.

The V gene is TRBV9, the J gene TRBJ2-2, with 9 bases matching TRBD1. Germline V lookup: CDR1 SGDLS, CDR2 YYNGEE. V trimming: 2 bases; J trimming: 1 base; junction bases outside the gene matches: 3. CDR3 length: 16 amino acids. In nucleotides, the CDR3 is TGTGCCAGCAGCGTCGGGACAGGGTGGAACACCGGGGAGCTGTTTTTT. Translating it yields CASSVGTGWNTGELFF. Drawing the rest from reference TRBV9 and TRBJ2-2, the complete variable domain is DSGVTQTPKHLITATGQRVTLRCSPRSGDLSVYWYQQSLDQGLQFLIQYYNGEERAKGNILERFSAQQFPDLHSELNLSSLELGDSALYFCASSVGTGWNTGELFFGEGSRLTVL.

The rearrangement joins TRBV7-9 to TRBJ2-3; the D is unclear. This CDR3 has 11 residues. Germline lookup yields CDR1 SEHNR and CDR2 FQNEAQ (reference sequence). V dropped 2 bases and J dropped 7 bases, with 4 bases sitting between them. The CDR3 reads CASSLSNTQYF. The DNA for the CDR3 is TGTGCCAGCAGCTTATCAAATACGCAGTATTTT. The complete variable domain, with remaining parts taken from reference TRBV7-9 and TRBJ2-3, reads DTGVSQNPRHKITKRGQNVTFRCDPISEHNRLYWYRQTLGQGPEFLTYFQNEAQLEKSRLLSDRFSAERPKGSFSTLEIQRTEQGDSAMYLCASSLSNTQYFGPGTRLTVL.

The gene calls are TRBV27 and TRBJ2-1; 16 positions agree with TRBD2. This CDR3 region has 18 residues. With 4 bases clipped from V and 2 bases from J, the junction kept 5 bases outside the gene matches. Germline lookup yields CDR1 MNHEY and CDR2 SMNVEV (reference sequence). CDR3 DNA sequence: TGTGCCAGCAGTTCGGGACTAGCGGGAGGGAGGGCCTACAATGAGCAGTTCTTC. Translation gives CASSSGLAGGRAYNEQFF.

This clone was detected once. The chain uses TRBV14 and TRBJ2-3; D remains ambiguous. V dropped 2 bases and J dropped 4 bases, with 10 bases sitting between them. The CDR3 is made up of 14 amino acids. Germline values: CDR1 SGHDN, CDR2 FVKESK. The CDR3 bases are TGTGCCAGCAGCCAAAGCGTTGAGGCAGATACGCAGTATTTT. Protein: CASSQSVEADTQYF.

V gene TRBV7-3 combines with J gene TRBJ1-2; no reliable D call. Germline CDR1 reads SGHTA; CDR2 reads FQGTGA. The CDR3 consists of 14 residues. Trimming cost V 5 bases and J 0 bases, with 10 bases left between them. This chain's CDR3 is CASSPRRSNYGYTF. As DNA, the CDR3 is TGTGCCAGCAGCCCCCGTCGGTCTAACTATGGCTACACCTTC.

This clone has just a few counts. The chain employs TRBV6-1 and TRBJ1-1, with D possibly being TRBD1 (6 bases). The V end lost 7 bases, the J end lost 8 bases, and 17 bases lay between the germline ends. Germline-derived CDR1 and CDR2 are MNHNS and SASEGT. The CDR3 length is 13 residues. CDR3 bases: TGTGCCAGCACCCAGCTGGACAGACAAGAAGCTTTCTTT. It yields the protein CASTQLDRQEAFF.

The rearrangement joins TRBV6-1 to TRBJ1-6; 8 nucleotides agree with TRBD1. The CDR3 loop spans 14 amino acids. Germline V gene lookup returns CDR1 MNHNS and CDR2 SASEGT. Unmatched junction bases numbered 4, after V lost 5 bases and J lost 7 bases. The CDR3 region has the DNA TGTGCCAGCAGTCTTACAGGGGGAAATTCACCCCTCCACTTT. This gives the protein CASSLTGGNSPLHF.

The rearrangement uses TRBV25-1 and TRBJ1-4; 7 bases match TRBD1. Germline CDR1 reads MGHDK; CDR2 reads SYGVNS. V gave up 1 base and J gave up 8 bases; unmatched junction bases: 7. The CDR3 has 15 residues. CDR3 sequence: CASSEWTGAGEKLFF. For the CDR3, the DNA is TGTGCCAGCAGTGAATGGACAGGCGCGGGGGAAAAACTGTTTTTT.

This rearrangement joins TRBV6-5 to TRBJ2-7, with 10 bases aligning to TRBD1. The CDR3 has 14 amino acids. V lost 5 bases to trimming and J lost 7 bases; unmatched junction nucleotides: 8. CDR1 is MNHEY, CDR2 SVGAGI, per germline. CDR3 region: CASSKDRGRWEQYF. For the CDR3, the DNA is TGTGCCAGCAGTAAAGACAGGGGGCGGTGGGAGCAGTACTTC.

The J gene is TRBJ1-2, the V gene TRBV25-1; D not resolved. Trimming shortened V by 10 bases and J by 6 bases, and 12 bases separated the two germline ends. This CDR3 spans 11 amino acids. Germline lookup yields CDR1 MGHDK and CDR2 SYGVNS. This CDR3 reads CATTRGDGYTF. CDR3 coding DNA: TGTGCCACCACCCGGGGTGATGGCTACACCTTC.

The chain links TRBV4-2 to TRBJ1-1; maybe TRBD1 (6 bases). Trimming stripped 1 base from V and 2 bases from J, with 11 bases between. There are 15 residues in the CDR3. Germline CDR1 LGHNA, CDR2 YNFKEQ. CDR3: CASSQGQGGNTEAFF. CDR3 bases: TGTGCCAGCAGCCAAGGTCAAGGGGGTAACACTGAAGCTTTCTTT.

V is TRBV6-5 and J is TRBJ1-5, with D maybe TRBD1 (6 bases). From germline, CDR1 is MNHEY and CDR2 SVGAGI. Deletions cut 6 bases from V and 5 bases from J, with 14 bases between. The CDR3 extends over 14 amino acids. In DNA, the CDR3 is TGTGCCAGCAGGGGTACAGGGAGGGATCAGCCCCAGCATTTT. Protein: CASRGTGRDQPQHF.

The chain couples TRBV2 to TRBJ2-5; D unresolved. Germline V gene lookup returns CDR1 SNHLY and CDR2 FYNNEI. This CDR3 comprises 13 residues. V lost 7 bases and J lost 5, with 14 bases in between. The CDR3 region has the DNA TGTGCCAGCAAGATTGGCCAGTTGGAGACCCAGTACTTC. Amino acids: CASKIGQLETQYF.

This clone was detected only once. V is TRBV10-3 and J is TRBJ2-5; 11 nucleotides agree with TRBD1. This CDR3 is 16 amino acids long. V shed 3 bases and J 4 bases; nucleotides not matched to a gene: 7. Germline V gene data show CDR1 as ENHRY and CDR2 as SYGVKD. The CDR3 reads CAISDPGDRGRETQYF. The CDR3 coding sequence is TGTGCCATCAGTGATCCGGGGGACAGGGGGAGAGAGACCCAGTACTTC.

This clone turned up a few times. The V call is TRBV27, the J call TRBJ1-4, with D possibly being TRBD1 (5 bases). Trimming removed 6 bases at V and 8 bases at J, with 22 bases between. Germline V CDR1 and CDR2: MNHEY, SMNVEV (reference sequence). This CDR3 has 16 residues. The CDR3 DNA is TGTGCCAGCAGCCTCTCGGCGGGGAGGGGAGGGGAAAAACTGTTTTTT. It is translated as CASSLSAGRGGEKLFF.

The chain carries TRBV6-1 and TRBJ2-7; 9 bases align to TRBD1. CDR1 and CDR2 from the germline V gene are MNHNS and SASEGT. This CDR3 region has 14 residues. V trimming: 2 bases; J trimming: 5 bases; junction bases outside the gene matches: 4. CDR3 DNA: TGTGCCAGCAGTGAAAGTCGGACAGGGGACGAGCAGTACTTC. Translated, it gives CASSESRTGDEQYF.

This clone has a single count. Here the CDR3 DNA reads TGTGCCAGCCTAGCGTTGGGTCACGAGCAGTACTTC. Its protein is CASLALGHEQYF. This sequence joins TRBV28 and TRBJ2-7; D is possibly TRBD2 (6 bases). CDR1 and CDR2 from the germline V gene are MDHEN and SYDVKM. CDR3 size: 12 residues. Trimming stripped 8 bases from V and 5 bases from J, with 13 bases between.

The CDR3 DNA reads as TGTGCCAGCAGGCAGGGTGAGGGGGATCAGCCCCAGCATTTT. Protein: CASRQGEGDQPQHF. V is TRBV6-1 and J is TRBJ1-5, with D possibly being TRBD1 (6 bases). The CDR3 loop spans 14 amino acids. CDR1 MNHNS and CDR2 SASEGT come from the germline V gene. V was cut by 6 bases and J by 5 bases, with 14 bases left in between.

J is TRBJ2-1 and V is TRBV29-1; 8 bases align to TRBD2. Germline V gives CDR1 SQVTM, CDR2 ANQGSEA. CDR3 size: 14 residues. The junction had 8 bases not matched to a gene; V was cut back by 6 bases and J by 4 bases. CDR3 sequence (DNA): TGCAGCGTAGGACCGGGACTAGAATACAATGAGCAGTTCTTC. It specifies CSVGPGLEYNEQFF.

This chain links TRBV28 with TRBJ1-3, with a weak D call TRBD1 (6 bases). V lost 5 bases to trimming and J lost 3 bases, with 17 bases between them. Germline assignment: CDR1 MDHEN and CDR2 SYDVKM. The CDR3 has 16 residues. The CDR3 coding sequence is TGTGCCAGCAGTAGTCGGGGACAAGGGGATGGAAACACCATATATTTT. Encoded protein: CASSSRGQGDGNTIYF. Using reference TRBV28 and TRBJ1-3 for the parts outside the CDR3, the full variable domain is DVKVTQSSRYLVKRTGEKVFLECVQDMDHENMFWYRQDPGLGLRLIYFSYDVKMKEKGDIPEGYSVSREKKERFSLILESASTNQTSMYLCASSSRGQGDGNTIYFGEGSWLTVV.

A few counts support this clone. V is TRBV15 and J is TRBJ2-5; D unresolved. Germline CDR1 and CDR2: LNHNV and YYDKDF (reference sequence). Trimming took 1 base from V and 2 from J, leaving 8 bases between them. The CDR3 is 14 residues long. The CDR3 loop is CATSRVASQETQYF. In nucleotides, the CDR3 is TGTGCCACCAGCAGAGTAGCAAGTCAAGAGACCCAGTACTTC.

The chain joins TRBV28 to TRBJ1-2; weak D call: TRBD1 (5 bases). The germline V and J ends were trimmed by 5 bases and 3 bases, with 16 bases remaining between them. The CDR3 contains 15 residues. The V gene's germline CDR1 is MDHEN and CDR2 SYDVKM. In DNA form, the CDR3 reads TGTGCCAGCAGTCCTACAGGACAAGGGGACTATGGCTACACCTTC. Translated: CASSPTGQGDYGYTF.

The chain links TRBV11-3 to TRBJ2-7; weak D call: TRBD1 (6 bases). The V and J ends lost 1 base and 1 base respectively, with 14 bases between them. This CDR3 region has 16 residues. CDR1 SGHNT and CDR2 YENEEA come from the germline V gene. This CDR3 reads CASSLGWGPRSYEQYF. CDR3 DNA sequence: TGTGCCAGCAGCTTAGGATGGGGGCCGAGGTCCTACGAGCAGTACTTC.

This clone has more than one count but fewer than ten. The rearrangement links TRBV7-9 to TRBJ1-1; D not certain. V was pared by 11 bases and J by 2 bases, with 12 bases between. The length of the CDR3 is 12 residues. Germline V lookup: CDR1 SEHNR, CDR2 FQNEAQ (reference sequence). This CDR3 reads CAGRGGNTEAFF. The CDR3 DNA sequence: TGTGCCGGACGGGGAGGAAACACTGAAGCTTTCTTT. Using reference TRBV7-9 and TRBJ1-1 for the parts outside the CDR3, the full variable domain is DTGVSQNPRHKITKRGQNVTFRCDPISEHNRLYWYRQTLGQGPEFLTYFQNEAQLEKSRLLSDRFSAERPKGSFSTLEIQRTEQGDSAMYLCAGRGGNTEAFFGQGTRLTVV.

Here the CDR3 DNA reads TGTGCCAGTAGTTCGGACAGGCATAGCAATCAGCCCCAGCATTTT. Its protein product is CASSSDRHSNQPQHF. This rearrangement joins TRBV19 to TRBJ1-5; 7 nucleotides line up with TRBD1. Germline V gene lookup returns CDR1 LNHDA and CDR2 SQIVND (reference sequence). V dropped 5 bases and J dropped 0; count of bases not matched to a gene: 4. The CDR3 sequence is 15 residues long.